These 28 T cell receptor beta chains were all obtained from the same sample, sequenced in a study of blood T cell repertoires in COVID-19. Repertoires were generated with immunoSEQ multiplex PCR, while TCRdb's copy carries only in-frame clones and drops some. The repertoire consists of roughly 170,000 clones, with 70% to 90% occurring once and the leading ten covering less than 6.5%. Sequencing was carried out using peripheral blood. These receptors came from a woman aged 50 to 60 with COVID-19, enrolled during active disease.

J is TRBJ2-7 and V is TRBV27; TRBD1 might be the D (6 bases). V was pared by 3 bases and J by 4 bases, with 16 bases between. CDR1 is MNHEY and CDR2 is SMNVEV in the germline V gene (reference sequence). The CDR3 totals 15 residues. CDR3 protein: CASSLSGAGWYEQYF. The CDR3 nucleotides read TGTGCCAGCAGTTTGTCAGGGGCAGGTTGGTACGAGCAGTACTTC.

In DNA form, the CDR3 reads TGTGCCAGCAATATTACGGGGGAGGGATACGAGCAGTACTTC. This encodes CASNITGEGYEQYF. The chain joins TRBV11-2 to TRBJ2-7, with 7 bases aligning to TRBD2. V lost 7 bases and J lost 4; bases outside the gene matches: 10. This CDR3 region has 14 residues. CDR1 and CDR2 (germline): SGHAT, FQNNGV.

The rearrangement links TRBV29-1 to TRBJ1-2; 9 bases line up with TRBD1. Germline lookup yields CDR1 SQVTM and CDR2 ANQGSEA. V trimming: 4 bases; J trimming: 6 bases; junction bases outside the gene matches: 0. This CDR3 region has 11 residues. The CDR3 region is CSVGQGDGYTF. CDR3 in DNA: TGCAGCGTTGGACAGGGGGATGGCTACACCTTC.

The chain links TRBV4-1 to TRBJ2-7, with a possible D match to TRBD2 (5 bases). The CDR3 sequence is 15 residues long. Trimming cost V 4 bases and J 0 bases, with 13 bases left between them. CDR1 is MGHRA, CDR2 YSYEKL, per germline. The CDR3 region is CASSLERVGSYEQYF. Written as DNA, the CDR3 is TGCGCCAGCAGCCTCGAGAGGGTAGGCTCCTACGAGCAGTACTTC.

Only one count was recorded for this clone. The genes are TRBV7-2 and TRBJ1-4, with 12 bases aligning to TRBD1. CDR3 length: 15 amino acids. Germline V gene sequence: CDR1 SGHTA, CDR2 FQGNSA. J gave up 9 bases and V 2 bases, and 4 bases lay outside the gene matches. This chain's CDR3 is CASSLRDRGHKKLFF. Written as DNA, the CDR3 is TGTGCCAGCAGCTTAAGGGACAGGGGGCATAAAAAACTGTTTTTT.

This chain uses TRBV5-1 with TRBJ2-5; 9 nucleotides align to TRBD2. This CDR3 is built from 14 residues. Germline CDR1 is SGHRS and CDR2 is YFSETQ. V was clipped by 4 bases and J by 5 bases; unmatched bases: 6. The CDR3 reads CASSGGGASETQYF. The DNA for the CDR3 is TGCGCCAGCAGCGGCGGGGGGGCGTCGGAGACCCAGTACTTC.

This sequence joins TRBV27 and TRBJ2-5; TRBD2 matches at 7 bases. V was clipped by 5 bases and J by 5 bases; unmatched bases: 5. Germline CDR1 and CDR2: MNHEY and SMNVEV (reference sequence). This CDR3 contains 13 residues. The CDR3 here is CASSEPGGETQYF. CDR3 bases: TGTGCCAGCAGTGAACCCGGGGGGGAGACCCAGTACTTC.

The chain uses TRBV3-1 (or the pseudogene TRBV3-2) and TRBJ1-4; 7 nucleotides match TRBD1. CDR3 length: 15 residues. The ends lost 1 base at V and 7 bases at J; junction bases unmatched: 6. The germline gives CDR1 LGHDT, CDR2 YNNKEL (reference sequence). The CDR3 DNA follows: TGTGCCAGCAGCCAAGGCGGGACAGTGGGTGAAAAACTGTTTTTT. It encodes CASSQGGTVGEKLFF.

With respect to this clone: Other DNA sequences of this sample code for an identical CDR3. The V gene is TRBV19, the J gene TRBJ2-7, with unresolved D. This CDR3 has 14 amino acids. Between the trimmed V and J ends, which lost 3 bases and 0 bases, there was a span of 9 bases. Germline CDR1 LNHDA, CDR2 SQIVND (reference sequence). The CDR3 sequence: CASSISAVSYEQYF. The DNA of the CDR3 is TGTGCCAGTAGTATTTCGGCGGTCTCCTACGAGCAGTACTTC.

The V and J genes are TRBV3-1 (or the pseudogene TRBV3-2) and TRBJ2-7, with 7 bases fitting TRBD1. In germline, CDR1 is LGHDT, CDR2 YNNKEL (reference sequence). This CDR3 contains 13 residues. The J segment lost 5 bases and the V segment lost 4 bases, leaving 5 bases of the junction unmatched. The CDR3 sequence: CASSRLTGDEQYF. CDR3 DNA: TGTGCCAGCAGCCGCCTAACAGGGGACGAGCAGTACTTC.

The V and J genes are TRBV2 and TRBJ2-7; 12 bases are shared with TRBD2. CDR3 length: 17 residues. Germline lookup yields CDR1 SNHLY and CDR2 FYNNEI. Trimming at V came to 6 bases and at J to 3 bases, leaving 12 bases not matched to a gene. The CDR3 DNA is TGTGCCAGCAGCTGGGACGGACGACTAGCGGGGGACTACGAGCAGTACTTC. It codes for CASSWDGRLAGDYEQYF. The complete variable domain, with remaining parts taken from reference TRBV2 and TRBJ2-7, reads EPEVTQTPSHQVTQMGQEVILRCVPISNHLYFYWYRQILGQKVEFLVSFYNNEISEKSEIFDDQFSVERPDGSNFTLKIRSTKLEDSAMYFCASSWDGRLAGDYEQYFGPGTRLTVT.

This sequence joins TRBV30 and TRBJ2-5; 7 bases agree with TRBD1. The junction had 4 bases not matched to a gene; V was cut back by 2 bases and J by 7 bases. Germline-derived CDR1 and CDR2 are GTSNPN and SVGIG (reference sequence). The CDR3 has 12 amino acids. CDR3 residues: CAWSRGLGTQYF. Written as DNA, the CDR3 is TGTGCCTGGAGTAGGGGGCTTGGGACCCAGTACTTC.

The sample holds a few counts of this clone. This chain joins TRBV28 and TRBJ1-1; 7 positions match TRBD1. The J segment lost 10 bases and the V segment lost 7 bases, leaving 6 bases of the junction unmatched. Germline V gene data show CDR1 as MDHEN and CDR2 as SYDVKM. There are 11 residues in the CDR3. The CDR3 nucleotides read TGTGCCAGCATCGAAAGGGGGCGAGCTTTCTTT. Translating it yields CASIERGRAFF.

There are a few counts of this clone. The chain is built from TRBV18 and TRBJ2-5, with 7 nucleotides matching TRBD2. The CDR3 extends over 16 amino acids. Germline assignment: CDR1 KGHSH and CDR2 LQKENI. V lost 8 bases to trimming and J lost 5 bases; unmatched junction nucleotides: 17. The CDR3 bases are TGTGCCAGCACCTCGTCAACTCCCGGGGGGTTGGAGACCCAGTACTTC. Translation gives CASTSSTPGGLETQYF.

The chain employs TRBV5-1 and TRBJ1-2, with TRBD1 matching over 7 bases. Trimming at V came to 4 bases and at J to 7 bases, leaving 10 bases not matched to a gene. This CDR3 is 14 amino acids long. CDR1 is SGHRS, CDR2 YFSETQ, per germline. The CDR3: CASSPDRMNGGYTF. The CDR3 coding sequence is TGCGCCAGCAGCCCGGACAGGATGAATGGTGGCTACACCTTC.

V and J are TRBV5-1 and TRBJ2-7; D ambiguous. CDR3 size: 13 residues. V dropped 0 bases and J dropped 3 bases, with 7 bases sitting between them. Germline loops: CDR1 SGHRS, CDR2 YFSETQ. The CDR3 DNA is TGCGCCAGCAGCTTGGTTTCGGGCTACGAGCAGTACTTC. This gives the protein CASSLVSGYEQYF.

This chain links TRBV5-4 with TRBJ1-1; 8 bases align to TRBD1. The CDR3 contains 19 residues. V gave up 4 bases and J gave up 3 bases; unmatched junction bases: 20. Germline CDR1 reads SGHNT; CDR2 reads YYREEE (reference sequence). The chain's CDR3 is CASSLQSVGQGGLYTEAFF. CDR3 coding DNA: TGTGCCAGCAGCCTTCAATCCGTCGGACAGGGAGGTCTGTACACTGAAGCTTTCTTT.

CDR3 DNA sequence: TGTGCCAGCAGCTCCGGGACAGGGGGTAACACTGAAGCTTTCTTT. Translating it yields CASSSGTGGNTEAFF. The V gene is TRBV21-1, the J gene TRBJ1-1; TRBD1, as called in the table, went unchecked against the DNA. TRBV21-1 is flagged as a pseudogene. CDR3 size: 15 residues.

This clone was counted a few times. The chain couples TRBV4-1 to TRBJ1-1; D is unclear. Trimming shortened V by 1 base and J by 2 bases, and 5 bases separated the two germline ends. CDR3 size: 13 residues. In germline, CDR1 is MGHRA, CDR2 YSYEKL. The CDR3 coding sequence is TGCGCCAGCAGCCAAGTCCTAAACACTGAAGCTTTCTTT. The encoded protein is CASSQVLNTEAFF.

This sequence joins TRBV27 and TRBJ2-1; 12 bases match TRBD2. Looked up from germline, CDR1 is MNHEY and CDR2 is SMNVEV (reference sequence). After removal of 5 bases from V and 4 bases from J, the junction contained 9 bases not matched to a gene. The CDR3 sequence is 17 residues long. The CDR3 nucleotides are TGTGCCAGCAGTATCACGACTAGCGGGGGCCATTACAATGAGCAGTTCTTC. This codes for CASSITTSGGHYNEQFF.

The chain has TRBV6-2 or TRBV6-3 and TRBJ1-2, with TRBD1 identical over 7 bases. The V and J ends lost 0 bases and 0 bases, in that order; junction bases with no gene match: 4. Germline CDR1 is MNHEY and CDR2 is SVGEGT. The CDR3 length is 16 residues. CDR3 DNA: TGTGCCAGCAGTTACTCCCTGACAGGGTCTAACTATGGCTACACCTTC. Amino acids: CASSYSLTGSNYGYTF.

This clone was found once. This rearrangement joins TRBV30 to TRBJ1-2; no clear D. The CDR3 runs 11 residues. CDR1 GTSNPN and CDR2 SVGIG come from the germline V gene (reference sequence). Trimming removed 3 bases at V and 4 bases at J, with 6 bases between. The CDR3: CAWSAAYGYTF. Written as DNA, the CDR3 is TGTGCCTGGAGCGCGGCCTATGGCTACACCTTC.

The chain uses TRBV9 and TRBJ2-5; 9 bases fit TRBD2. V shed 3 bases and J 4 bases; nucleotides not matched to a gene: 7. The length of the CDR3 is 15 residues. The V gene's germline CDR1 is SGDLS and CDR2 YYNGEE. The CDR3 protein is CASSGAGGPGETQYF. The CDR3 DNA follows: TGTGCCAGCAGCGGTGCGGGGGGGCCCGGAGAGACCCAGTACTTC.

The CDR3 region has the DNA TGTGCCAGTAGTATTGACAGTAGCACAGATACGCAGTATTTT. This encodes CASSIDSSTDTQYF. The J gene is TRBJ2-3, the V gene TRBV19; possible D gene TRBD1, 5 bases. V was clipped by 3 bases and J by 0 bases, with 7 bases between them. CDR3 length: 14 amino acids. Germline CDR1 and CDR2: LNHDA and SQIVND (reference sequence).

The chain employs TRBV18 and TRBJ1-4; 7 bases are a match to TRBD1. The CDR3 contains 15 residues. Germline-derived CDR1 and CDR2 are KGHSH and LQKENI. The trim removed 4 bases at V and 5 bases at J, leaving 7 bases unmatched. The CDR3 sequence is CASSLGQDKNEKLFF. DNA for the CDR3: TGTGCCAGCTCACTCGGACAGGACAAAAATGAAAAACTGTTTTTT.

The chain is built from TRBV30 and TRBJ1-2; D is unclear. V dropped 3 bases and J dropped 8 bases, with 10 bases sitting between them. Germline CDR1 and CDR2: GTSNPN and SVGIG (reference sequence). This CDR3 is built from 11 residues. The CDR3 region has the DNA TGTGCCTGGAGACTTGGGCCGGGCTACACCTTC. Protein: CAWRLGPGYTF. The entire variable domain, with the rest obtained from reference TRBV30 and TRBJ1-2, is as follows: SQTIHQWPATLVQPVGSPLSLECTVEGTSNPNLYWYRQAAGRGLQLLFYSVGIGQISSEVPQNLSASRPQDRQFILSSKKLLLSDSGFYLCAWRLGPGYTFGSGTRLTVV.

The gene calls are TRBV7-8 and TRBJ2-2, with 8 bases aligning to TRBD2. The CDR3 totals 16 residues. The germline V gene has CDR1 SGHVS and CDR2 FQNEAQ. V lost 6 bases and J lost 0; bases outside the gene matches: 6. The CDR3 coding sequence is TGTGCCAGCAGACGTATAGCGGGGTCGAACACCGGGGAGCTGTTTTTT. It yields the protein CASRRIAGSNTGELFF.

V gene TRBV28 combines with J gene TRBJ1-5, with TRBD1 matching 7 bases. CDR1 is MDHEN and CDR2 is SYDVKM in the germline V gene. J lost 1 base, V lost 4 bases, and 7 bases had no gene match. The CDR3 consists of 16 residues. The CDR3 coding sequence is TGTGCCAGCAGTTCCTACAGGGGTTCGAGCAATCAGCCCCAGCATTTT. This gives the protein CASSSYRGSSNQPQHF.